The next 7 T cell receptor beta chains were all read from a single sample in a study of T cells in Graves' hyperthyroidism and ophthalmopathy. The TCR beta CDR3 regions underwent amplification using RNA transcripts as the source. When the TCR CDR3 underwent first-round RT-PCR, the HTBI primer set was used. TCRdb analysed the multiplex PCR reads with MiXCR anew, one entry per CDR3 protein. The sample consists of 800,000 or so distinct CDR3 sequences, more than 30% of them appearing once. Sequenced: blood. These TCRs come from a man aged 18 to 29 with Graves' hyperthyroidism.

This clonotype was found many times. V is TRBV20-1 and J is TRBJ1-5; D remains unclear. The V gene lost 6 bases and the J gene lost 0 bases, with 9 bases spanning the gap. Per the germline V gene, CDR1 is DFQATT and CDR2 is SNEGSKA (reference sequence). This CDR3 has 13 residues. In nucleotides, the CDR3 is TGCAGTGCCCGAGAGGTTAGCAATCAGCCCCAGCATTTT. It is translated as CSAREVSNQPQHF.

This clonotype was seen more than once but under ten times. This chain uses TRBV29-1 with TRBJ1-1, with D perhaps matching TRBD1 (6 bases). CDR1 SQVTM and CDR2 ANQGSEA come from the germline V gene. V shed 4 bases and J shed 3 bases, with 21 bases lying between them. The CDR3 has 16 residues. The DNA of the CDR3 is TGCAGCGTTGGGAGAAGGGGCTCCCAGGGGCACACTGAAGCTTTCTTT. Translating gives CSVGRRGSQGHTEAFF.

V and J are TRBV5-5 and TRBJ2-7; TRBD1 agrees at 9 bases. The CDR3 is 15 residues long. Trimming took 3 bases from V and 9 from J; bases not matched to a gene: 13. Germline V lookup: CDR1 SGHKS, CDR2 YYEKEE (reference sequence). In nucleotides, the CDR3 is TGTGCCAGCAGCTGGGGACAGGGCCCGTCGGGTCGGCAGTACTTC. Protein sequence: CASSWGQGPSGRQYF.

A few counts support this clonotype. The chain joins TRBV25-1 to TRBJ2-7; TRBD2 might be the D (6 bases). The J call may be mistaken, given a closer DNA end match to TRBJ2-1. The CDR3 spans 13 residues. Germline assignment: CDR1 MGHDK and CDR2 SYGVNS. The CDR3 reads CASSPGGPREQFF. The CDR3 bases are TGTGCCAGCAGCCCCGGGGGTCCTCGCGAGCAGTTCTTC.

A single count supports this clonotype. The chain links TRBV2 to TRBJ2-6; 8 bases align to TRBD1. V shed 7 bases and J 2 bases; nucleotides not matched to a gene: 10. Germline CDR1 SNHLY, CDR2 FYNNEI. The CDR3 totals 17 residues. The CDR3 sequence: CASTDQGAITGANVLTF. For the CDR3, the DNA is TGTGCCAGCACCGACCAGGGGGCAATCACTGGGGCCAACGTCCTGACTTTC.

The CDR3 is CASSPGTGGSTSGANVLTF. DNA for the CDR3: TGCGCCAGCAGCCCGGGGACAGGGGGTTCGACCTCTGGGGCCAACGTCCTGACTTTC. This chain joins TRBV5-1 and TRBJ2-6, with TRBD1 identical over 11 bases. There are 19 residues in the CDR3. V shed 4 bases and J 0 bases; nucleotides not matched to a gene: 9. Looked up from germline, CDR1 is SGHRS and CDR2 is YFSETQ.

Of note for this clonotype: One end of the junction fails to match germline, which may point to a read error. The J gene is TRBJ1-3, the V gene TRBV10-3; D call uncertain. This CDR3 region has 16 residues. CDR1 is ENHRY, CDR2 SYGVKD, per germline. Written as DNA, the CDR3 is TGTGCCAGCAGTGAATTCGAGGGCAAAGCAGGAAACACCATATATTTT. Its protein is CASSEFEGKAGNTIYF.